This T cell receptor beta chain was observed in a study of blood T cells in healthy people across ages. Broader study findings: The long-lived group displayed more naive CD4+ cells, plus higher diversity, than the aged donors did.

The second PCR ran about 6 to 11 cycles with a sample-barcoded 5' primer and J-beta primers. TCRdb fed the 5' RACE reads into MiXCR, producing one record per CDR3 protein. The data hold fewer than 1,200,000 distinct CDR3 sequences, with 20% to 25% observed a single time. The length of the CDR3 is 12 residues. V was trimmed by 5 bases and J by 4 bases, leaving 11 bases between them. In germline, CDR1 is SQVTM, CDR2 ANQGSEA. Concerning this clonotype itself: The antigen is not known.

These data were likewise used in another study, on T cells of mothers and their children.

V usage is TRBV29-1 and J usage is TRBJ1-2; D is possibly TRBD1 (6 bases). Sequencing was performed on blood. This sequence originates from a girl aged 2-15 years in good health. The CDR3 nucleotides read TGCAGCGTTTTGGACAGAACCTATGGCTACACCTTC. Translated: CSVLDRTYGYTF.